Shown below are 25 T cell receptor beta chains from a single sample sequenced in a study of a mutant IDH1 vaccine in newly diagnosed glioma. Data came from immunoSEQ multiplex PCR; TCRdb stores just in-frame clones and leaves some out. The repertoire consists of over 45,000 clones, with approximately 79% occurring once and the leading ten covering less than 8%. These receptors have no identified antigens. Time point reported: week 5, during vaccination. All doses held 300 ug of mutant IDH1 20-mer peptide, with topical imiquimod. Sequenced here: PBMCs, sampled from a glioma patient whose treatment included an IDH1 peptide vaccine. The source of these receptors is a woman aged 45-59 years with glioma.

The CDR3 DNA sequence: TGTGCCAGCAGTGACCAACAGGGCAACTATGGCTACACCTTC. As protein: CASSDQQGNYGYTF. The chain recombines TRBV6-1 with TRBJ1-2; D might be TRBD1 (6 bases). Trimming shortened V by 3 bases and J by 2 bases, and 10 bases separated the two germline ends. CDR1 is MNHNS and CDR2 is SASEGT in the germline V gene. This CDR3 is 14 amino acids long.

The chain joins TRBV30 to TRBJ1-1; D not certain. The CDR3 is 13 amino acids. Germline CDR1 GTSNPN, CDR2 SVGIG (reference sequence). Between the trimmed V and J ends, which lost 1 base and 2 bases, there was a span of 8 bases. CDR3: CAWSGLGNTEAFF. CDR3 sequence (DNA): TGTGCCTGGAGTGGTCTAGGTAACACTGAAGCTTTCTTT.

The J gene is TRBJ1-3, the V gene TRBV7-2; possibly TRBD1 for D (5 bases). The germline CDR1 and CDR2 sequences are SGHTA and FQGNSA. The ends were cut back, 2 bases at V and 2 bases at J, with 19 bases in the middle. The CDR3 is 18 residues long. In DNA, the CDR3 is TGTGCCAGCAGCTTACTTGTCTGGGGGACTGGCGCTGGAAACACCATATATTTT. Translation gives CASSLLVWGTGAGNTIYF. The entire variable domain, with the rest obtained from reference TRBV7-2 and TRBJ1-3, is as follows: GAGVSQSPSNKVTEKGKDVELRCDPISGHTALYWYRQSLGQGLEFLIYFQGNSAPDKSGLPSDRFSAERTGGSVSTLTIQRTQQEDSAVYLCASSLLVWGTGAGNTIYFGEGSWLTVV.

Turning to this clone: Its ends do not fully match the called genes, so a read error is possible. The chain carries TRBV9 and TRBJ1-1; 7 bases match TRBD1. The CDR3 covers 17 residues. Germline V gene lookup returns CDR1 SGDLS and CDR2 YYNGEE. CDR3 nucleotide sequence: TGTGCCAGCAGCGTAGTTAGACAGGGAGAAAAGAACACTGAAGCTTTTTTT. Protein sequence: CASSVVRQGEKNTEAFF.

This chain links TRBV7-9 with TRBJ2-6; D is ambiguous. CDR1 is SEHNR, CDR2 FQNEAQ, per germline (reference sequence). The CDR3 is made up of 11 amino acids. The V end lost 1 base, the J end lost 12 bases, and 4 bases lay between the germline ends. The CDR3: CASSLDRVLTF. The CDR3 DNA sequence: TGTGCCAGCAGCTTAGATCGCGTCCTGACTTTC. The full variable domain, its missing parts supplied by reference TRBV7-9 and TRBJ2-6, is DTGVSQNPRHKITKRGQNVTFRCDPISEHNRLYWYRQTLGQGPEFLTYFQNEAQLEKSRLLSDRFSAERPKGSFSTLEIQRTEQGDSAMYLCASSLDRVLTFGAGSRLTVL.

The chain uses TRBV7-9 and TRBJ1-2; no clear D gene. Germline loops: CDR1 SEHNR, CDR2 FQNEAQ (reference sequence). The V end lost 5 bases, the J end lost 2 bases, and 12 bases lay between the germline ends. The CDR3 spans 14 residues. CDR3 residues: CASSNDTENYGYTF. In DNA, the CDR3 is TGTGCCAGCAGCAACGACACGGAAAACTATGGCTACACCTTC.

In nucleotides, the CDR3 is TGTGCCAGCAGCGTAGCTCTAACTTTCGAGACCCAGTACTTC. This encodes CASSVALTFETQYF. The chain uses TRBV9 and TRBJ2-5; D call uncertain. Germline values: CDR1 SGDLS, CDR2 YYNGEE. V was shortened by 0 bases and J by 5 bases, with 11 bases between the two germline ends. The CDR3 is made up of 14 amino acids.

This clone was counted once. CDR3 nucleotide sequence: TGTGCCAGCAGGCTACAGGGGATGGGGAACTATGGCTACACCTTC. This sequence encodes CASRLQGMGNYGYTF. The chain carries TRBV28 and TRBJ1-2, with 7 bases matching TRBD1. The germline CDR1 and CDR2 sequences are MDHEN and SYDVKM. Losses at the gene ends were 6 bases for V and 2 bases for J; bases not matched to a gene: 9. This CDR3 region has 15 residues.

The rearrangement links TRBV7-2 to TRBJ2-3; D tentatively reads TRBD1 or TRBD2 (5 bases each). This CDR3 comprises 14 residues. CDR1 SGHTA and CDR2 FQGNSA come from the germline V gene. The V end lost 1 base, the J end lost 4 bases, and 9 bases lay between the germline ends. The CDR3 loop is CASSLEGRPDTQYF. CDR3 DNA sequence: TGTGCCAGCAGCTTAGAGGGGAGACCAGATACGCAGTATTTT.

V gene TRBV19 combines with J gene TRBJ2-7, with unresolved D. Germline V gene data show CDR1 as LNHDA and CDR2 as SQIVND (reference sequence). CDR3 length: 12 residues. V lost 6 bases and J lost 3, with 9 bases in between. CDR3 DNA sequence: TGTGCCAGTAGCCCTAACGGCTACGAGCAGTACTTC. Translation: CASSPNGYEQYF.

CDR3 bases: TGTGCCAGCGGGACAGGGTCTAACTATGGCTACACCTTC. This encodes CASGTGSNYGYTF. This sequence joins TRBV10-3 and TRBJ1-2; TRBD1 agrees at 9 bases. The germline V gene has CDR1 ENHRY and CDR2 SYGVKD. CDR3 length equals 13 residues. Trimming took 10 bases from V and 0 from J; bases not matched to a gene: 3.

The CDR3 is CASSPGSSPLETQYF. The CDR3 DNA reads TGTGCCAGCAGCCCGGGCTCATCGCCTTTAGAGACCCAGTACTTC. This rearrangement joins TRBV5-4 to TRBJ2-5; D remains ambiguous. CDR3 length: 15 amino acids. The V end lost 4 bases, the J end lost 4 bases, and 17 bases lay between the germline ends. Germline V gives CDR1 SGHNT, CDR2 YYREEE (reference sequence).

This clone was counted only a few times. This chain connects TRBV7-9 to TRBJ2-2; no reliable D call. CDR1 is SEHNR, CDR2 FQNEAQ, per germline (reference sequence). The CDR3 extends over 13 amino acids. Between the trimmed V and J ends, which lost 3 bases and 3 bases, there was a span of 5 bases. The CDR3 DNA follows: TGTGCCAGCAGCTTTGGTGACACCGGGGAGCTGTTTTTT. This encodes CASSFGDTGELFF.

The chain joins TRBV6-1 to TRBJ1-2; 7 positions match TRBD1. The V gene's germline CDR1 is MNHNS and CDR2 SASEGT. There are 13 residues in the CDR3. With V trimmed by 4 bases and J by 3 bases, 2 bases remained unmatched. The CDR3 loop reads CASSVTGDYGYTF. As DNA, the CDR3 is TGTGCCAGCAGTGTCACAGGGGACTATGGCTACACCTTC.

The chain employs TRBV10-3 and TRBJ2-7; possibly TRBD2 for D (5 bases). The CDR3 has 13 amino acids. Trimming shortened V by 10 bases and J by 1 base, and 14 bases separated the two germline ends. CDR1 ENHRY and CDR2 SYGVKD come from the germline V gene. CDR3 amino acids: CATAEGSSYEQYF. Here the CDR3 DNA reads TGTGCCACCGCAGAGGGCAGTTCCTACGAGCAGTACTTC.

The rearrangement joins TRBV6-1 to TRBJ1-2, with D possibly TRBD1 on 5 matching bases. The CDR3 runs 13 residues. Germline V gene lookup returns CDR1 MNHNS and CDR2 SASEGT. Trimming shortened V by 0 bases and J by 8 bases, and 10 bases separated the two germline ends. In DNA form, the CDR3 reads TGTGCCAGCAGTGAAGCGAGGGGTGGGGGCTACACCTTC. It yields the protein CASSEARGGGYTF.

This chain joins TRBV5-8 and TRBJ1-2; D perhaps matches TRBD1 (6 bases). Trimming removed 4 bases from V and 7 bases from J, with 14 bases in between. Germline assignment: CDR1 SGHTS and CDR2 YDEGEE. The CDR3 totals 13 residues. CDR3 DNA sequence: TGTGCCAGCAGCCCTTCAGGGGCAGGTGGCTACACCTTC. This translates into CASSPSGAGGYTF.

The chain carries TRBV19 and TRBJ1-1; a weak D match, TRBD1 (6 bases). This CDR3 region has 13 residues. The germline V gene encodes CDR1 LNHDA and CDR2 SQIVND (reference sequence). Trimming cost V 7 bases and J 1 base, with 10 bases left between them. CDR3 region: CASTQGRNTEAFF. The CDR3 bases are TGTGCCAGTACTCAGGGGCGGAACACTGAAGCTTTCTTT.

The rearrangement joins TRBV9 to TRBJ1-1; D not certain. This CDR3 region has 14 residues. V lost 1 base and J 3 bases, leaving 10 bases between the germline ends. Looked up from germline, CDR1 is SGDLS and CDR2 is YYNGEE. The CDR3 sequence is CASSVRPADTEAFF. The CDR3 DNA reads as TGTGCCAGCAGCGTACGTCCGGCGGACACTGAAGCTTTCTTT.

The chain carries TRBV2 and TRBJ2-1; tentatively, D is TRBD1 (5 bases). V lost 6 bases and J lost 0, with 12 bases in between. The CDR3 is 15 amino acids. Germline V gene lookup returns CDR1 SNHLY and CDR2 FYNNEI. CDR3 residues: CASSSDRYSYNEQFF. In DNA, the CDR3 is TGTGCCAGCAGCTCAGACAGATACTCCTACAATGAGCAGTTCTTC. Complete variable domain (other parts from reference TRBV2 and TRBJ2-1): EPEVTQTPSHQVTQMGQEVILRCVPISNHLYFYWYRQILGQKVEFLVSFYNNEISEKSEIFDDQFSVERPDGSNFTLKIRSTKLEDSAMYFCASSSDRYSYNEQFFGPGTRLTVL.

The V and J genes are TRBV6-6 and TRBJ1-2; unclear D gene. Germline V lookup: CDR1 MNHNY, CDR2 SVGAGI (reference sequence). The CDR3 consists of 11 residues. V lost 10 bases and J 4 bases, leaving 10 bases between the germline ends. As DNA, the CDR3 is TGTGCCACCTCAGCGGGCTATGGCTACACCTTC. As protein: CATSAGYGYTF.

This chain uses TRBV5-4 with TRBJ2-1; TRBD2 matches at 13 bases. Germline V gene lookup returns CDR1 SGHNT and CDR2 YYREEE (reference sequence). The CDR3 sequence is 16 residues long. The J segment lost 4 bases and the V segment lost 4 bases, leaving 5 bases of the junction unmatched. CDR3 sequence reads: CASSRGLAGEYNEQFF. The CDR3 nucleotides are TGTGCCAGCAGCCGTGGACTAGCGGGGGAGTACAATGAGCAGTTCTTC. The entire variable domain, with the rest obtained from reference TRBV5-4 and TRBJ2-1, is as follows: ETGVTQSPTHLIKTRGQQVTLRCSSQSGHNTVSWYQQALGQGPQFIFQYYREEENGRGNFPPRFSGLQFPNYSSELNVNALELDDSALYLCASSRGLAGEYNEQFFGPGTRLTVL.

This rearrangement joins TRBV19 to TRBJ2-5, with D tentatively TRBD1 (5 bases). Trimming shortened V by 4 bases and J by 5 bases, and 17 bases separated the two germline ends. Germline V lookup: CDR1 LNHDA, CDR2 SQIVND (reference sequence). The length of the CDR3 is 15 residues. In nucleotides, the CDR3 is TGTGCCAGTAGTAACGGACGGCTGGACATGGAGACCCAGTACTTC. The encoded protein is CASSNGRLDMETQYF.

The chain couples TRBV7-2 to TRBJ2-2; 10 bases line up with TRBD2. Germline-derived CDR1 and CDR2 are SGHTA and FQGNSA. CDR3 length: 17 amino acids. V gave up 3 bases and J gave up 3 bases; unmatched junction bases: 7. CDR3 nucleotides: TGTGCCAGCAGCTTGGGGCTAGCGGGGGTCGACACCGGGGAGCTGTTTTTT. Translation gives CASSLGLAGVDTGELFF.

V is TRBV6-6 and J is TRBJ1-2; 8 bases agree with TRBD1. The CDR3 consists of 14 residues. Germline CDR1 and CDR2: MNHNY and SVGAGI (reference sequence). The trim removed 2 bases at V and 4 bases at J, leaving 3 bases unmatched. CDR3 in DNA: TGTGCCAGCAGTTACATGGACAGGGCCTATGGCTACACCTTC. It is translated as CASSYMDRAYGYTF.